This T cell receptor beta chain came from a study of T cell responses to AZD1222 COVID-19 vaccine. Looked up from germline, CDR1 is SGHRS and CDR2 is YFSETQ. The CDR3 length is 15 residues. V trimming: 4 bases; J trimming: 3 bases; junction bases outside the gene matches: 6. Using immunoSEQ multiplex PCR, the repertoire was profiled, and TCRdb retains in-frame clones only, with some absent. The repertoire has roughly 190,000 clones, approximately 90% of them found once; the top ten carry 0.99%. The material was peripheral blood, obtained on day 0 of AZD1222 vaccination. V is TRBV5-1 and J is TRBJ2-1; 8 positions match TRBD1. The sequence came from an adult in good health. Here the CDR3 DNA reads TGCGCCAGCAGCCGCACAGGGGGAAACTACAATGAGCAGTTCTTC. Protein sequence: CASSRTGGNYNEQFF.